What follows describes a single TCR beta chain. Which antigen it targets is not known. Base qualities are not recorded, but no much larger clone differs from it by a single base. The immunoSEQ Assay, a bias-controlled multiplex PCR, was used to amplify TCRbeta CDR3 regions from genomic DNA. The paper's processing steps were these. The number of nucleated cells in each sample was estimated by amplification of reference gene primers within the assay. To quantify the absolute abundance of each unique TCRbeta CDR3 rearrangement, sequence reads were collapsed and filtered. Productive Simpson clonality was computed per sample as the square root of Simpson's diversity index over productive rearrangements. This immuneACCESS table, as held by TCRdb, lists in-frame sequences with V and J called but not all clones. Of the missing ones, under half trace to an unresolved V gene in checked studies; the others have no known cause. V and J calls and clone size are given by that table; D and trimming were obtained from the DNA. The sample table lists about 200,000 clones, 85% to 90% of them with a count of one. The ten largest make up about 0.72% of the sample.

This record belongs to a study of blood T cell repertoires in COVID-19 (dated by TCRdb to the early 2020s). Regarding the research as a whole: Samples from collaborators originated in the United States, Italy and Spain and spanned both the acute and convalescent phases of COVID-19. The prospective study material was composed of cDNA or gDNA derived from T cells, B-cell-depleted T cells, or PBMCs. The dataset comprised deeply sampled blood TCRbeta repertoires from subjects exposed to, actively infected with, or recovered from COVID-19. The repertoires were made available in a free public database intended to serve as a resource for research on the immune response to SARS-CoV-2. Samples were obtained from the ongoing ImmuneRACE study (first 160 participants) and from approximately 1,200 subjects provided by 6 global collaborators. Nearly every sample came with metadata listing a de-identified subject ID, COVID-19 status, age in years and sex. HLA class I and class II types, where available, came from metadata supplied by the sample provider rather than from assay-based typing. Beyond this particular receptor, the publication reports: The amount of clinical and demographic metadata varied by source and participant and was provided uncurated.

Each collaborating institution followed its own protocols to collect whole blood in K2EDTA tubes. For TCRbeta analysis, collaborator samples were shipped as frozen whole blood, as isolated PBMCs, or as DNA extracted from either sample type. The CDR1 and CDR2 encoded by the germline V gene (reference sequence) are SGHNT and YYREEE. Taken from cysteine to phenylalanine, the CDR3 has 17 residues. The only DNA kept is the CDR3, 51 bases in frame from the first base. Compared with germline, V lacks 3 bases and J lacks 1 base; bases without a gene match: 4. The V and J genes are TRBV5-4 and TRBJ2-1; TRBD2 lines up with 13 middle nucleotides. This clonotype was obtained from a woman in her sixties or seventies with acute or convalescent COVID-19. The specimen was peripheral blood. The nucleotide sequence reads TGTGCCAGCAGCTCCCGGACTAGCGGGAGTTCCTACAATGAGCAGTTCTTC. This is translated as CASSSRTSGSSYNEQFF. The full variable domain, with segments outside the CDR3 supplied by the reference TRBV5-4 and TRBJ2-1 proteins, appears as ETGVTQSPTHLIKTRGQQVTLRCSSQSGHNTVSWYQQALGQGPQFIFQYYREEENGRGNFPPRFSGLQFPNYSSELNVNALELDDSALYLCASSSRTSGSSYNEQFFGPGTRLTVL.